This TCR beta chain was observed in a study of T-cell reconstitution after alpha-beta-depleted transplantation in children. Study-level points and caveats: About two months after transplant, alpha-beta T cells reportedly came from several hundred expanded graft clones. T-cell counts and diversity at one year following transplant were attributed mainly to newly produced T cells.

This sample's TCRbeta library carried unique molecular identifier barcodes. A single record per CDR3 protein comes from TCRdb applying MiXCR to the PCR reads. Of 200,000 or so distinct CDR3 sequences listed, under 8.5% are singletons. This clonotype has only a few counts. As yet, its antigen is unknown. Germline CDR1 reads LGHNT; CDR2 reads FRNRAP. This CDR3 region has 15 residues. The trim removed 4 bases at V and 5 bases at J, leaving 4 bases unmatched. The sequence derives from a male patient aged 2 to 10 who had a stem cell transplant for acute myeloid leukemia, so the T cells may come from the graft donor. This chain links TRBV12-5 with TRBJ2-5; 13 bases agree with TRBD2. The input for sequencing was PBMCs, mostly from graft donor cells, taken 360 days after TCRalphabeta/CD19-depleted stem cell transplant. CDR3 protein: CASGSGLAGPETQYF. The CDR3 nucleotides are TGTGCTAGTGGTTCGGGACTAGCGGGGCCGGAGACCCAGTACTTC.